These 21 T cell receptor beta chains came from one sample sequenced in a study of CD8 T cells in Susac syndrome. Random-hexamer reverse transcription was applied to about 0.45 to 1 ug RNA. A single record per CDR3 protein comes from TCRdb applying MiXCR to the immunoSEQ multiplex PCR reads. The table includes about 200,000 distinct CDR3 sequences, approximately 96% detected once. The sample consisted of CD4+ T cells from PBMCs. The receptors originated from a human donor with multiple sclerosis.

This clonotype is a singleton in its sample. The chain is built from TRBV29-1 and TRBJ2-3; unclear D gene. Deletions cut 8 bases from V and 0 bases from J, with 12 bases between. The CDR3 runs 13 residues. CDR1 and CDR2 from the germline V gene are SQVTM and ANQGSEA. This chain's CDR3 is CSSRSSSTDTQYF. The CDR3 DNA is TGCAGCTCACGATCCTCCAGCACAGATACGCAGTATTTT.

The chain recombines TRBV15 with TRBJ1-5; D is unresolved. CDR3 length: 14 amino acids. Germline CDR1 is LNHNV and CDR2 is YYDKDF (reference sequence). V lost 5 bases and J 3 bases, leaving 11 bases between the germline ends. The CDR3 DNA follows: TGTGCCACCAGCGCAGCAGGACCCAATCAGCCCCAGCATTTT. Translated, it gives CATSAAGPNQPQHF.

The chain's CDR3 is CASSLSQLNTEAFF. CDR3 in DNA: TGTGCCAGCAGTTTGTCTCAGCTGAACACTGAAGCTTTCTTT. This sequence joins TRBV27 and TRBJ1-1; D call uncertain. V was pared by 3 bases and J by 0 bases, with 8 bases between. Looked up from germline, CDR1 is MNHEY and CDR2 is SMNVEV (reference sequence). The CDR3 has 14 residues.

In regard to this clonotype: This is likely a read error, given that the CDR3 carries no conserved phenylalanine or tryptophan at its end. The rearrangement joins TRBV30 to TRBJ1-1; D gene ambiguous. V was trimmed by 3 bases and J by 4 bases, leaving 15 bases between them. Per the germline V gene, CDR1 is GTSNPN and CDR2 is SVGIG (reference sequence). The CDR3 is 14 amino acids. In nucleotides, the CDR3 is TGTGCCTGGAGCAGCAAAGGGTCGCGCACTGAAGCTTTCTTA. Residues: CAWSSKGSRTEAFL.

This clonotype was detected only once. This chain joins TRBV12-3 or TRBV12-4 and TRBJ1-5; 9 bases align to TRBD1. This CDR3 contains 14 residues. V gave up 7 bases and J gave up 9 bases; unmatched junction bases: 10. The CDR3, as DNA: TGTGCCAGCACCCAGGGGGACAGGGTGGGGCCCCAGCATTTT. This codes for CASTQGDRVGPQHF.

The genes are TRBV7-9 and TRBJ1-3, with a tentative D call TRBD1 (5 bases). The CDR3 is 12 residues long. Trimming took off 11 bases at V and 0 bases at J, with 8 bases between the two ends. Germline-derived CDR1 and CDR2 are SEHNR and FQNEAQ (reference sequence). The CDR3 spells CAQGDSGNTIYF. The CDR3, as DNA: TGTGCCCAAGGGGACTCTGGAAACACCATATATTTT.

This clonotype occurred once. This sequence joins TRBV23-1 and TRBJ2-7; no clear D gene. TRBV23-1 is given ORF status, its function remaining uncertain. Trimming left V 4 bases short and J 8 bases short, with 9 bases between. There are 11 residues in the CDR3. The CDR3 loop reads CASSRPPKQYF. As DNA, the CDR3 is TGCGCCAGCAGTCGCCCGCCAAAGCAGTACTTC.

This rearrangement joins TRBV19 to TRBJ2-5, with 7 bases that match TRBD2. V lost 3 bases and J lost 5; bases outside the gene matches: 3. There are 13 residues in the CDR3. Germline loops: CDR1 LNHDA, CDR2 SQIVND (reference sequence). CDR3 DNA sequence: TGTGCCAGTAGTATGGGACTATCGGAGACCCAGTACTTC. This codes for CASSMGLSETQYF.

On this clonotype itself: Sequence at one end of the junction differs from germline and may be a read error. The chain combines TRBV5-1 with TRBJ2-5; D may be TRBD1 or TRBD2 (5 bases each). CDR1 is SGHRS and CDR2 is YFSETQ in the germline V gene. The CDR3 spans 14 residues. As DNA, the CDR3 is TGCGCCAGCAGCTTGGGAGGGGTACAAGAGACCCAGCACTTC. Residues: CASSLGGVQETQHF.

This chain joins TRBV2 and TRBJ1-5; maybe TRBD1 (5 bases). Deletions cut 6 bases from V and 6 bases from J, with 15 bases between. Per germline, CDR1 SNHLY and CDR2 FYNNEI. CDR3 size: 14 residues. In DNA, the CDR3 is TGTGCCAGCAGCGGGGCCGGGGGGACTCAGCCCCAGCATTTT. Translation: CASSGAGGTQPQHF.

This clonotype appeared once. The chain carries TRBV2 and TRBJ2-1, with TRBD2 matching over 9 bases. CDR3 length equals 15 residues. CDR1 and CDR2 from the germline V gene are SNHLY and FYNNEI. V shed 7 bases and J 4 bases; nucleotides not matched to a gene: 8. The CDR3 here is CASTLSSGEYNEQFF. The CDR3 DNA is TGTGCCAGCACCCTCTCTAGCGGGGAGTACAATGAGCAGTTCTTC.

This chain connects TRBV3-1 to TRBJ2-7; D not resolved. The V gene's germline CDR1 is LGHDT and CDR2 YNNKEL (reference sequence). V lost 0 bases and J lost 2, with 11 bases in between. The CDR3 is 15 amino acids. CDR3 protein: CASSQDIRQAYEQYF. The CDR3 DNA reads TGTGCCAGCAGCCAAGATATTCGCCAAGCCTACGAGCAGTACTTC.

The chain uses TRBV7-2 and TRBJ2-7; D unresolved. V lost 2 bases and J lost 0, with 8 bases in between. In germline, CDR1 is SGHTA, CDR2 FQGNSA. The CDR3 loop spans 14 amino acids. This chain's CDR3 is CASSLRVSSYEQYF. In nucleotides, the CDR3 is TGTGCCAGCAGCTTAAGAGTGAGCTCCTACGAGCAGTACTTC.

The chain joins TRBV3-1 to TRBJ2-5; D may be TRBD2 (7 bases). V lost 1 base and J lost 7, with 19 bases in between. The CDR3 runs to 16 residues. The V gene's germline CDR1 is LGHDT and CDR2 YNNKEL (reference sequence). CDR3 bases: TGTGCCAGCAGCCAAGCGGGGGGCTCATCCGTCGGGACCCAGTACTTC. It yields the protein CASSQAGGSSVGTQYF.

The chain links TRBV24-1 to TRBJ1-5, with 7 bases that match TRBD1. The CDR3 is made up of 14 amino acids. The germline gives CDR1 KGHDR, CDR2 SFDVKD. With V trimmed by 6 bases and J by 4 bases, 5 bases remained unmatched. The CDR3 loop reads CATSRTGSNQPQHF. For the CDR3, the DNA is TGTGCCACCAGTCGGACAGGCTCGAATCAGCCCCAGCATTTT.

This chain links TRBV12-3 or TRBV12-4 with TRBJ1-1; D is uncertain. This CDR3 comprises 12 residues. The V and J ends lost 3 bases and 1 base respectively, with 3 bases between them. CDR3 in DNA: TGTGCCAGCAGTTTCTGGAACACTGAAGCTTTCTTT. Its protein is CASSFWNTEAFF.

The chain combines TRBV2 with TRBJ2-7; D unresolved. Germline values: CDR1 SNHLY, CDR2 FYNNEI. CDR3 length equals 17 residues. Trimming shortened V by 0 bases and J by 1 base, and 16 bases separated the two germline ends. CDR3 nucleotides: TGTGCCAGCAGTGAAGCGCCTCCAGGAAGATTATCCTACGAGCAGTACTTC. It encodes CASSEAPPGRLSYEQYF.

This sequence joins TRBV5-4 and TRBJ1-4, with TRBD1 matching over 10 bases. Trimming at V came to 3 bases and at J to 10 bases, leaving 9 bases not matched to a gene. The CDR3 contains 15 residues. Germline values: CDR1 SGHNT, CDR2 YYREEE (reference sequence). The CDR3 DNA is TGTGCCAGCAGCTCCCGGGACAGGGGTGTGTCAAAACTGTTTTTT. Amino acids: CASSSRDRGVSKLFF.

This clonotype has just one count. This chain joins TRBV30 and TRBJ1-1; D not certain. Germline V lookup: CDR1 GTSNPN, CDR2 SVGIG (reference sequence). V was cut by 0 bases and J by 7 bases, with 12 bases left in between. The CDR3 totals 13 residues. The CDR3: CAWSVAGKYEAFF. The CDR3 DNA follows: TGTGCCTGGAGTGTTGCAGGAAAATATGAAGCTTTCTTT.

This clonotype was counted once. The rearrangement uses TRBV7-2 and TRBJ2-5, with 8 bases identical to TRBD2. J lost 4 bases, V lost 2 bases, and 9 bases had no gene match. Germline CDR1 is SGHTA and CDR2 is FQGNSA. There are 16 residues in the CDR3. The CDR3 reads CASSLSKGTRRETQYF. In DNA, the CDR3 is TGTGCCAGCAGCTTATCAAAGGGGACTAGGCGAGAGACCCAGTACTTC.

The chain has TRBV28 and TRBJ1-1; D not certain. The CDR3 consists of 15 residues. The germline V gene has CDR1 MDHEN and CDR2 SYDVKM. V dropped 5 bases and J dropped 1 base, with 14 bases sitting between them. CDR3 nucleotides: TGTGCCAGCAGTACCCCTCAGAGGTGGAACACTGAAGCTTTCTTT. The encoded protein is CASSTPQRWNTEAFF.